These 9 T cell receptor beta chains were all obtained from the same sample, sequenced in a study of blood T cell repertoires in COVID-19. Only in-frame clones appear in the TCRdb table, and some are missing; sequencing was by immunoSEQ multiplex PCR. Of 70,000 or so clones listed, approximately 80% are singletons. The sequenced sample was peripheral blood. The receptors originated from a man in his fifties or sixties with COVID-19, enrolled during active disease.

The chain employs TRBV4-3 and TRBJ2-1; 10 bases fit TRBD2. This CDR3 region has 19 residues. V was clipped by 0 bases and J by 8 bases; unmatched bases: 16. From germline, CDR1 is LGHNA and CDR2 YSLEER. In DNA, the CDR3 is TGCGCCAGCAGCCAAGAGAGAGGCCTAGCGGGAGCTTTCGGGGATGAGCAGTTCTTC. As protein: CASSQERGLAGAFGDEQFF.

This clone was found a few times. The chain couples TRBV7-9 to TRBJ1-2, with D possibly being TRBD1 (5 bases). Trimming shortened V by 5 bases and J by 9 bases, and 19 bases separated the two germline ends. The CDR3 runs 14 residues. Germline-derived CDR1 and CDR2 are SEHNR and FQNEAQ (reference sequence). CDR3 nucleotide sequence: TGTGCCAGCAGCCCCACGACGGGGGAAGTTAGCTACACCTTC. Its translation is CASSPTTGEVSYTF.

The genes are TRBV28 and TRBJ2-7; 11 nucleotides agree with TRBD2. CDR3 length equals 17 residues. Germline values: CDR1 MDHEN, CDR2 SYDVKM. The V segment lost 4 bases and the J segment 4 bases; nucleotides outside the gene matches: 12. The CDR3 coding sequence is TGTGCCAGCAGTTCTATACTAGCGGGAGATTTGGTATACGAGCAGTACTTC. Amino acid sequence: CASSSILAGDLVYEQYF.

The rearrangement joins TRBV6-5 to TRBJ1-3, with 8 bases identical to TRBD1. The germline V gene encodes CDR1 MNHEY and CDR2 SVGAGI. The length of the CDR3 is 14 residues. Trimming cost V 6 bases and J 9 bases; bases outside gene matches: 10. This CDR3 is CASSRDRLVGTIYF. CDR3 DNA: TGTGCCAGCAGCCGGGACAGGCTGGTCGGCACCATATATTTT.

J is TRBJ1-2 and V is TRBV7-8; a possible D gene is TRBD1 (5 bases). Trimming took 5 bases from V and 5 from J, leaving 12 bases between them. Germline CDR1 SGHVS, CDR2 FQNEAQ. The CDR3 is 13 amino acids. The CDR3 DNA follows: TGTGCCAGCAGCCCCCGGGGGGGATATGGCTACACCTTC. Its protein product is CASSPRGGYGYTF.

This rearrangement joins TRBV2 to TRBJ2-1, with 10 positions matching TRBD1. The CDR3 runs to 14 residues. CDR1 is SNHLY and CDR2 is FYNNEI in the germline V gene. J was trimmed by 8 bases and V by 7 bases; bases with no gene match: 8. The CDR3: CASKRDRGEYEQFF. CDR3 in DNA: TGTGCCAGCAAAAGGGACAGGGGCGAATATGAGCAGTTCTTC.

This chain links TRBV6-7 with TRBJ2-5; TRBD2 might be the D (6 bases). TRBV6-7 is an ORF; its function is uncertain. This CDR3 has 13 residues. This chain's CDR3 is CVTALGSRETQYF. The CDR3 DNA reads as TGTGTTACGGCACTCGGGAGTCGTGAGACCCAGTACTTC.

The chain uses TRBV7-3 and TRBJ1-6; the match to TRBD1 covers 7 bases. Trimming at V came to 4 bases and at J to 7 bases, leaving 10 bases not matched to a gene. CDR3 length: 16 residues. Germline V CDR1 and CDR2: SGHTA, FQGTGA. The CDR3 DNA reads as TGTGCCAGCAGCTCCGGGACAGCCCCAGGCAATTCACCCCTCCACTTT. This sequence encodes CASSSGTAPGNSPLHF.

The DNA of the CDR3 is TGTGCCTGGGTCACCGACAGGGTGGAGAATTCACCCCTCCACTTT. Protein sequence: CAWVTDRVENSPLHF. The V call is TRBV30, the J call TRBJ1-6; 7 bases are a match to TRBD1. CDR3 length: 15 residues. V was clipped by 5 bases and J by 7 bases; unmatched bases: 11. Germline CDR1 reads GTSNPN; CDR2 reads SVGIG (reference sequence).